What follows are 27 T cell receptor beta chains derived from one specimen sequenced in a study of T cell repertoires in cytomegalovirus infection. TCRdb itself ran the reads through MiXCR, one entry per CDR3 protein. Among around 70,000 distinct CDR3 sequences listed, about 30% were seen once. The antigens of these receptors remain unknown. The specimen was CD8+ T cells from cultured PBMCs, collected from culture after CMV antigen stimulation. The source of these receptors is a human donor in good health (CMV status not recorded). Some clones in this sample may be carry-over from other donors' samples.

The chain joins TRBV7-9 to TRBJ2-7; 8 bases map to TRBD1. Germline values: CDR1 SEHNR, CDR2 FQNEAQ (reference sequence). The CDR3 sequence is 14 residues long. Unmatched junction bases numbered 7, after V lost 5 bases and J lost 4 bases. CDR3 coding DNA: TGTGCCAGCAGCGCCAGGGACAGGTCTTACGAGCAGTACTTC. Amino acid sequence: CASSARDRSYEQYF. Full variable domain (remainder filled in from reference TRBV7-9 and TRBJ2-7): DTGVSQNPRHKITKRGQNVTFRCDPISEHNRLYWYRQTLGQGPEFLTYFQNEAQLEKSRLLSDRFSAERPKGSFSTLEIQRTEQGDSAMYLCASSARDRSYEQYFGPGTRLTVT.

This clonotype was counted many times. This chain's CDR3 is CASSLVGSGELFF. In DNA, the CDR3 is TGTGCCAGCAGCTTAGTGGGGTCCGGGGAGCTGTTTTTT. The chain combines TRBV7-6 with TRBJ2-2; D uncertain. Between the trimmed V and J ends, which lost 1 base and 6 bases, there was a span of 6 bases. CDR3 size: 13 residues. Germline V gene lookup returns CDR1 SGHVS and CDR2 FNYEAQ.

The chain couples TRBV12-3 or TRBV12-4 to TRBJ2-1; a weak D match, TRBD1 (5 bases). Deletions cut 0 bases from V and 7 bases from J, with 7 bases between. The length of the CDR3 is 13 residues. The chain's CDR3 is CASSLAPGNEQFF. The CDR3 DNA reads TGTGCCAGCAGTTTAGCGCCAGGGAATGAGCAGTTCTTC.

This clonotype appeared many times. The genes are TRBV19 and TRBJ1-6; no firm D call. This CDR3 is 13 amino acids long. V was pared by 3 bases and J by 9 bases, with 9 bases between. The V gene's germline CDR1 is LNHDA and CDR2 SQIVND (reference sequence). The CDR3 is CASSIGSGSPLHF. Here the CDR3 DNA reads TGTGCCAGTAGTATTGGTTCTGGTTCACCCCTCCACTTT.

The V gene is TRBV19, the J gene TRBJ2-7, with 8 bases that match TRBD1. From germline, CDR1 is LNHDA and CDR2 SQIVND (reference sequence). This CDR3 region has 15 residues. The V segment lost 5 bases and the J segment 2 bases; nucleotides outside the gene matches: 8. Written as DNA, the CDR3 is TGTGCCAGTAGTTGGGGACAGGTGGCCCCCTACGAGCAGTACTTC. Translation: CASSWGQVAPYEQYF.

A word on this clonotype: Its ends do not fully match the called genes, so a read error is possible. This sequence joins TRBV6-2 or TRBV6-3 and TRBJ1-1; D might be TRBD1 (5 bases). The V gene's germline CDR1 is MNHEY and CDR2 SVGEGT. The CDR3 sequence is 13 residues long. The CDR3 loop reads CASSLGLNAEAFF. The CDR3 DNA reads as TGTGCCAGCAGTCTGGGGCTGAACGCTGAAGCTTTCTTT.

This clonotype showed up just a few times. V is TRBV5-1 and J is TRBJ1-5, with D possibly TRBD1 on 5 matching bases. Trimming pared 4 bases from V and 6 bases from J, leaving 20 bases between. The CDR3 has 16 residues. Germline lookup yields CDR1 SGHRS and CDR2 YFSETQ. Here the CDR3 DNA reads TGCGCCAGCAGCCTACGACAAGGGGTGGAGGTTCAGCCCCAGCATTTT. It is translated as CASSLRQGVEVQPQHF.

This clonotype was counted many times. The V call is TRBV7-6, the J call TRBJ2-7; D may be TRBD1 or TRBD2 (5 bases each). The V end was cut by 4 bases, the J end by 5 bases, with 15 bases between. CDR3 length: 14 amino acids. Germline CDR1 is SGHVS and CDR2 is FNYEAQ. CDR3 sequence reads: CASSSFGGSDEQYF. For the CDR3, the DNA is TGTGCCAGCAGCTCCTTTGGGGGAAGCGACGAGCAGTACTTC.

The CDR3, as DNA: TGTGCCAGCAGCGACGCCGGTGGGACACCTGGCGAGCAGTACTTC. As protein: CASSDAGGTPGEQYF. The chain links TRBV7-1 to TRBJ2-7; possible D gene TRBD1, 6 bases. TRBV7-1 is an ORF; its function is uncertain. The ends were cut back, 5 bases at V and 6 bases at J, with 20 bases in the middle. This CDR3 has 15 amino acids.

This chain links TRBV7-9 with TRBJ2-1; 7 bases are shared with TRBD1. V dropped 5 bases and J dropped 8; count of bases not matched to a gene: 9. Looked up from germline, CDR1 is SEHNR and CDR2 is FQNEAQ (reference sequence). The CDR3 contains 14 residues. CDR3 sequence reads: CASSPRTGQYEQFF. CDR3 coding DNA: TGTGCCAGCAGCCCGCGGACAGGTCAATATGAGCAGTTCTTC. The whole variable domain, filled in from reference TRBV7-9 and TRBJ2-1, reads DTGVSQNPRHKITKRGQNVTFRCDPISEHNRLYWYRQTLGQGPEFLTYFQNEAQLEKSRLLSDRFSAERPKGSFSTLEIQRTEQGDSAMYLCASSPRTGQYEQFFGPGTRLTVL.

This clonotype was observed a handful of times. The chain employs TRBV4-1 and TRBJ1-1; TRBD1 might be the D (5 bases). CDR1 MGHRA and CDR2 YSYEKL come from the germline V gene. The CDR3 covers 14 residues. V was pared by 1 base and J by 5 bases, with 11 bases between. This chain's CDR3 is CASSQAGARTEAFF. CDR3 nucleotides: TGCGCCAGCAGCCAAGCTGGGGCCCGGACTGAAGCTTTCTTT.

This clonotype was seen many times. V usage is TRBV20-1 and J usage is TRBJ2-5; a possible D gene is TRBD2 (6 bases). The ends were cut back, 0 bases at V and 2 bases at J, with 13 bases in the middle. This CDR3 has 15 residues. Germline values: CDR1 DFQATT, CDR2 SNEGSKA (reference sequence). CDR3 region: CSARDGAGTQETQYF. Here the CDR3 DNA reads TGCAGTGCTAGAGATGGCGCGGGGACTCAAGAGACCCAGTACTTC.

The J gene is TRBJ1-5, the V gene TRBV6-2 or TRBV6-3, with TRBD1 identical over 7 bases. The V gene end was trimmed by 4 bases and the J gene end by 0 bases; junction bases not matched to a gene: 12. Germline values: CDR1 MNHEY, CDR2 SVGEGT. The CDR3 is 18 residues long. The CDR3 spells CASSWVGQAAYSNQPQHF. In DNA, the CDR3 is TGTGCCAGCAGTTGGGTTGGACAGGCGGCATATAGCAATCAGCCCCAGCATTTT.

This clonotype was observed many times. This chain connects TRBV7-6 to TRBJ1-5, with D perhaps TRBD1 (5 bases). The CDR3 has 15 amino acids. Germline CDR1 SGHVS, CDR2 FNYEAQ. V lost 3 bases and J lost 0, with 9 bases in between. The CDR3 DNA is TGTGCCAGCAGCTTCGGGACGGATAGCAATCAGCCCCAGCATTTT. Its protein is CASSFGTDSNQPQHF. The entire variable domain, with the rest obtained from reference TRBV7-6 and TRBJ1-5, is as follows: GAGVSQSPRYKVTKRGQDVALRCDPISGHVSLYWYRQALGQGPEFLTYFNYEAQQDKSGLPNDRFSAERPEGSISTLTIQRTEQRDSAMYRCASSFGTDSNQPQHFGDGTRLSIL.

This CDR3 is CASSLAGQITGELFF. DNA of the CDR3: TGTGCCAGCAGTTTAGCCGGACAGATCACCGGGGAGCTGTTTTTT. The chain employs TRBV12-3 or TRBV12-4 and TRBJ2-2, with a weak D call TRBD1 (6 bases). V gave up 0 bases and J gave up 4 bases, with 9 bases separating them. This CDR3 is built from 15 residues.

A few counts support this clonotype. The chain couples TRBV7-2 to TRBJ2-3, with 9 nucleotides matching TRBD2. Germline V gene data show CDR1 as SGHTA and CDR2 as FQGNSA. The trim removed 5 bases at V and 0 bases at J, leaving 3 bases unmatched. The CDR3 is 15 amino acids. The CDR3 bases are TGTGCCAGCAGCCCCCTAGCGGGAAGCACAGATACGCAGTATTTT. It is translated as CASSPLAGSTDTQYF.

This clonotype occurred a few times. The rearrangement joins TRBV7-8 to TRBJ2-5, with D perhaps matching TRBD1 (5 bases). Germline CDR1 reads SGHVS; CDR2 reads FQNEAQ. The CDR3 is 15 amino acids. V shed 3 bases and J shed 5 bases, with 16 bases lying between them. CDR3 loop: CASSLQAGIRETQYF. The CDR3 DNA follows: TGTGCCAGCAGCTTGCAGGCAGGGATTCGGGAGACCCAGTACTTC. Supplemented by reference TRBV7-8 and TRBJ2-5, the full variable domain reads GAGVSQSPRYKVAKRGQDVALRCDPISGHVSLFWYQQALGQGPEFLTYFQNEAQLDKSGLPSDRFFAERPEGSVSTLKIQRTQQEDSAVYLCASSLQAGIRETQYFGPGTRLLVL.

Notes on this clonotype: Sequence at one end of the junction differs from germline and may be a read error. The CDR3, as DNA: TGTGCCAGCAGCCAAGGGCGGGGGAACGAGCAGTACTTC. Its protein is CASSQGRGNEQYF. The gene calls are TRBV4-1 and TRBJ2-7, with 7 bases fitting TRBD2. In germline, CDR1 is MGHRA, CDR2 YSYEKL. The CDR3 totals 13 residues.

In its sample, this clonotype was seen a few times. CDR3 sequence: CASSRPGTSYEQYF. DNA for the CDR3: TGTGCCAGCAGCCGTCCCGGGACTAGCTACGAGCAGTACTTC. The chain recombines TRBV7-2 with TRBJ2-7, with TRBD2 matching over 8 bases. The CDR3 extends over 14 amino acids. Germline assignment: CDR1 SGHTA and CDR2 FQGNSA. Trimming removed 5 bases from V and 3 bases from J; junction bases left unmatched: 6. The full variable domain, completed using reference TRBV7-2 and TRBJ2-7, is GAGVSQSPSNKVTEKGKDVELRCDPISGHTALYWYRQSLGQGLEFLIYFQGNSAPDKSGLPSDRFSAERTGGSVSTLTIQRTQQEDSAVYLCASSRPGTSYEQYFGPGTRLTVT.

The gene calls are TRBV12-3 or TRBV12-4 and TRBJ2-4; D uncertain. This CDR3 is 13 amino acids long. Trimming cost V 3 bases and J 4 bases, with 7 bases left between them. The CDR3 spells CASSFFGKNIQYF. CDR3 DNA sequence: TGTGCCAGCAGTTTCTTCGGGAAAAACATTCAGTACTTC.

V gene TRBV6-1 combines with J gene TRBJ2-5, with D possibly being TRBD1 or TRBD2 (5 bases each). CDR1 and CDR2 (germline): MNHNS, SASEGT. Trimming left V 6 bases short and J 11 bases short, with 22 bases between. The CDR3 loop spans 14 amino acids. CDR3 amino acids: CASSQGSGPSTQYF. CDR3 in DNA: TGTGCCAGCAGCCAAGGGTCGGGACCCTCGACACAGTACTTC.

This clonotype was detected only a few times. This chain links TRBV5-6 with TRBJ1-5; D may be TRBD1 (6 bases). The CDR3 extends over 14 amino acids. CDR1 SGHDT and CDR2 YYEEEE come from the germline V gene. The ends were cut back, 4 bases at V and 4 bases at J, with 12 bases in the middle. In DNA, the CDR3 is TGTGCCAGCAGCCAAATAACAGGGAATCAGCCCCAGCATTTT. The encoded protein is CASSQITGNQPQHF.

A note on this clonotype: The junction differs from germline at one of its ends, possibly a read error. The chain is built from TRBV2 and TRBJ2-7, with 9 nucleotides matching TRBD2. The V gene's germline CDR1 is SNHLY and CDR2 FYNNEI. This CDR3 is built from 13 residues. CDR3 sequence: CASRVSGGPYLHF. The DNA for the CDR3 is TGTGCCAGCAGGGTCAGCGGGGGGCCTTATTTACACTTC.

This clonotype was observed a handful of times. This chain joins TRBV10-2 and TRBJ2-7, with 7 nucleotides matching TRBD1. V lost 8 bases to trimming and J lost 6 bases; unmatched junction nucleotides: 13. This CDR3 region has 14 residues. CDR1 and CDR2 from the germline V gene are WSHSY and SAAADI. CDR3 sequence reads: CASSIGQASAEQYF. DNA for the CDR3: TGCGCCAGCTCGATCGGACAGGCTTCCGCCGAGCAGTACTTC.

This clonotype was detected once. The gene calls are TRBV9 and TRBJ2-3; D remains unclear. Germline V gene lookup returns CDR1 SGDLS and CDR2 YYNGEE. Trimming cost V 4 bases and J 2 bases, with 8 bases left between them. The CDR3 covers 13 residues. The CDR3 region is CASSPYPTDTQYF. The CDR3 nucleotides read TGTGCCAGCAGCCCTTATCCCACAGATACGCAGTATTTT.

This clonotype was recorded a few times. This clone may be a read error of a much larger clone one base away. V gene TRBV7-2 combines with J gene TRBJ2-3; D might be TRBD2 (6 bases). Germline V gene lookup returns CDR1 SGHTA and CDR2 FQGNSA. The CDR3 loop spans 16 amino acids. The CDR3 DNA follows: TGTGTCAGCAGCTTAGGGAGCGGGCCTAGCACAGATACGCAGTATTTT. It encodes CVSSLGSGPSTDTQYF.

This clonotype was recorded only once. This may be a read error: a much more frequent sequence differs by one nucleotide. The genes are TRBV7-9 and TRBJ2-7; 10 nucleotides agree with TRBD2. CDR1 and CDR2 (germline): SEHNR, FQNEAQ (reference sequence). Trimming cost V 7 bases and J 1 base; bases outside gene matches: 10. This CDR3 is 16 amino acids long. CDR3 loop: CASNSLETSGSYEQYF. Written as DNA, the CDR3 is TGTGCCAGCAACTCCTTAGAGACTAGCGGGTCCTACGAGCAGTACTTC.